One and the same sample provided the 5 T cell receptor beta chains below, sequenced in a study of blood T cell repertoires in COVID-19 (TCRdb year 2020). Preparation of the library involved the immunoSEQ multiplex PCR assay. The clones in this table, taken by TCRdb from immuneACCESS, are in-frame only. Not every clone is retained; where verified, under half of the shortfall comes from an unresolved V gene, and the cause of the rest is unknown. The sample table lists about 64,000 clones, 65% to 90% of them with a count of one. The ten most abundant clones make up under 4% of the sample. The sequenced material came from peripheral blood. The receptors come from a man over 45 with active COVID-19.

To note about this clone: A single base separates this from a much larger clone, so it may be a read error. The chain employs TRBV2 and TRBJ2-7; no reliable D call. Looked up from germline, CDR1 is SNHLY and CDR2 is FYNNEI. The CDR3 contains 11 residues. The germline V and J ends were trimmed by 6 bases and 2 bases, with 5 bases remaining between them. The CDR3 loop is CASSFTYEQYF. CDR3 coding DNA: TGTGCCAGCAGCTTTACCTACGAGCAGTACTTC.

The chain couples TRBV7-2 to TRBJ2-3; 8 bases fit TRBD1. Trimming cost V 5 bases and J 0 bases; bases outside gene matches: 7. CDR1 is SGHTA, CDR2 FQGNSA, per germline. The CDR3 covers 16 residues. The CDR3: CASSIGTGYSTDTQYF. CDR3 sequence (DNA): TGTGCCAGCAGCATTGGGACAGGTTATAGCACAGATACGCAGTATTTT.

For the CDR3, the DNA is TGTGCCAGCTCACCACGACAGGTTTCTGGAAACACCATATATTTT. Protein product: CASSPRQVSGNTIYF. The chain links TRBV18 to TRBJ1-3; TRBD1 might be the D (6 bases). Germline values: CDR1 KGHSH, CDR2 LQKENI. The CDR3 is 15 amino acids. Trimming removed 1 base from V and 1 base from J, with 8 bases in between.

The chain combines TRBV6-5 with TRBJ1-1, with D unresolved. Germline CDR1 and CDR2: MNHEY and SVGAGI. CDR3 size: 15 residues. With 2 bases removed from V and 1 base from J, the gap between germline ends came to 11 bases. CDR3 nucleotide sequence: TGTGCCAGCAGTTACGCAGTTGACAAGAACACTGAAGCTTTCTTT. Amino acid sequence: CASSYAVDKNTEAFF.

The chain's CDR3 is CASSPRTGIDDTEAFF. The CDR3 DNA reads as TGTGCCAGCTCACCTCGGACAGGGATAGACGACACTGAAGCTTTCTTT. This sequence joins TRBV18 and TRBJ1-1; 8 bases are a match to TRBD1. Germline V gene lookup returns CDR1 KGHSH and CDR2 LQKENI. The CDR3 spans 16 residues. Losses at the gene ends were 3 bases for V and 3 bases for J; bases not matched to a gene: 9.